The clone carrying this T cell receptor (beta chain) occurred many times. Antigen specificity is unknown. The record originates from a study of post-analysis software for immune sequencing data. Whole-study context: Patients with relapsing-remitting, secondary progressive and progressive-relapsing multiple sclerosis courses were all represented. Study-level points and caveats: Samples sharing a preparation batch grouped tightly together when assessed by F measure.

Prepared TCR beta cDNA libraries contained unique molecular identifiers. Each CDR3 protein is one row after TCRdb ran MiXCR on the PCR reads. Here the sample spans 400,000 to 500,000 distinct CDR3 sequences, approximately 37% being singletons. Source material: blood. The receptor's source is a girl aged 2 to 10 with multiple sclerosis.

CDR3 region: CASRSVGGITDTQYF. The CDR3 bases are TGTGCCAGCCGGTCGGTTGGCGGGATCACAGATACGCAGTATTTT. The chain couples TRBV7-2 to TRBJ2-3; perhaps TRBD2 as D (6 bases). Looked up from germline, CDR1 is SGHTA and CDR2 is FQGNSA. V was cut by 8 bases and J by 2 bases, with 17 bases left in between. The CDR3 sequence is 15 residues long.